This TCR beta chain was sequenced for a study of Ad26.COV2.S vaccination and SARS-CoV-2 variants. General study findings and limits: Total T cell responses may have been underestimated by the TCR breadth and depth analyses.

The treatment here: 15 to 20 received Ad26.COV2.S at low or high dose, single or two shots; a few received placebo; per-sample allocation not given. Collection of the samples took place on day 63 after the first injection of vaccine or placebo. The V gene lost 4 bases and the J gene lost 0 bases, with 13 bases spanning the gap. This CDR3 has 16 residues. CDR1 and CDR2 from the germline V gene are SGDLS and YYNGEE. TCRdb's copy holds only in-frame clones and misses some; the assay was immunoSEQ multiplex PCR. The sample gives 350,000 to 500,000 clones, 90% of which show up once; more than 3.5% is in the top ten. This clone was found once. The antigen is unknown.

The specimen was peripheral blood, collected in a trial of Ad26.COV2.S vaccine versus placebo. The chain has TRBV9 and TRBJ2-2; D perhaps matches TRBD2 (6 bases). The sequence came from a person between 18 and 59 years old who received the Ad26.COV2.S COVID-19 vaccine or a placebo. The CDR3 DNA reads as TGTGCCAGCAGCCTGTGGGAGGAACCGAACACCGGGGAGCTGTTTTTT. Translating it yields CASSLWEEPNTGELFF.